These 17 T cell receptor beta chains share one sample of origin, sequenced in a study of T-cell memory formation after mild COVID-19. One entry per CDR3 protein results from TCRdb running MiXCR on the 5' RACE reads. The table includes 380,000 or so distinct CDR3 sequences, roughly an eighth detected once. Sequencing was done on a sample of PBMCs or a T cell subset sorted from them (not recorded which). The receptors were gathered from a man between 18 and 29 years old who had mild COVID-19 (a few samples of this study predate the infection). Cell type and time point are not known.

The CDR3 is CASSLSGGIEQYF. The CDR3 DNA follows: TGTGCCAGCAGCTTGTCCGGGGGGATCGAGCAGTACTTC. V and J are TRBV7-6 and TRBJ2-7, with TRBD2 matching over 7 bases. Germline V lookup: CDR1 SGHVS, CDR2 FNYEAQ. V lost 3 bases and J lost 6; bases outside the gene matches: 5. CDR3 size: 13 residues. Using reference TRBV7-6 and TRBJ2-7 for the parts outside the CDR3, the full variable domain is GAGVSQSPRYKVTKRGQDVALRCDPISGHVSLYWYRQALGQGPEFLTYFNYEAQQDKSGLPNDRFSAERPEGSISTLTIQRTEQRDSAMYRCASSLSGGIEQYFGPGTRLTVT.

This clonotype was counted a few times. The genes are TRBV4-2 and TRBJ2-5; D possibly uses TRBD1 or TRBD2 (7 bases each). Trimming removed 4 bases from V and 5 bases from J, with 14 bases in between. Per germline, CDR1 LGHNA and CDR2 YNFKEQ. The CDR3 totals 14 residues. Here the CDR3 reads CASSLAQGGETQYF. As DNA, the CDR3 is TGTGCCAGCAGCCTAGCCCAGGGGGGGGAGACCCAGTACTTC.

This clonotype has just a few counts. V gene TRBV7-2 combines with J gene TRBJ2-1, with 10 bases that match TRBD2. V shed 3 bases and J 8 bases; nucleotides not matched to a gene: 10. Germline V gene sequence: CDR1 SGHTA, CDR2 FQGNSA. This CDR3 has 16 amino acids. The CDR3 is CASSFLAGAGSDEQFF. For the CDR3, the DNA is TGTGCCAGCAGCTTCCTAGCGGGGGCGGGGAGCGATGAGCAGTTCTTC.

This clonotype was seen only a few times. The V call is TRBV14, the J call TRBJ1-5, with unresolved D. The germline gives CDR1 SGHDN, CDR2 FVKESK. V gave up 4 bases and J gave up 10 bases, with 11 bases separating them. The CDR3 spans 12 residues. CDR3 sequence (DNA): TGTGCCAGCAGCCGAGGGAGGGAACCCCAGCATTTT. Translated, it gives CASSRGREPQHF.

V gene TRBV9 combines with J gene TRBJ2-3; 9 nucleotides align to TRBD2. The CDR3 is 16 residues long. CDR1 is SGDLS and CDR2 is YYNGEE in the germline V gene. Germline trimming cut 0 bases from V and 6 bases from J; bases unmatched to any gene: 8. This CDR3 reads CASSVDGGGAADTQYF. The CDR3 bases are TGTGCCAGCAGCGTAGATGGCGGGGGGGCGGCGGATACGCAGTATTTT.

In DNA form, the CDR3 reads TGTGCCACCAGCCTCGGGACTAGCGGGGGGAGGGAGACCCAGTACTTC. Protein: CATSLGTSGGRETQYF. The genes are TRBV24-1 and TRBJ2-5, with TRBD2 matching over 15 bases. J lost 5 bases, V lost 7 bases, and 7 bases had no gene match. Per the germline V gene, CDR1 is KGHDR and CDR2 is SFDVKD. There are 16 residues in the CDR3.

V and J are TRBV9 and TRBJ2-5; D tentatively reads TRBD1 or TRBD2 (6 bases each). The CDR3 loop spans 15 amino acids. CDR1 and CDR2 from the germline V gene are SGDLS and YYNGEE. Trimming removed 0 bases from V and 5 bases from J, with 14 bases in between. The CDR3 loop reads CASSVVGGPKETQYF. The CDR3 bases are TGTGCCAGCAGCGTAGTAGGGGGGCCCAAGGAGACCCAGTACTTC.

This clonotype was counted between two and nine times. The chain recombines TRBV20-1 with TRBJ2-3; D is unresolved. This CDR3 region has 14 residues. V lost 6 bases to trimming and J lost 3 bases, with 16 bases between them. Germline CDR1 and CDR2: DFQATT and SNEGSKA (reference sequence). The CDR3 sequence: CSARGSPVTDTQYF. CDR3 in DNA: TGCAGTGCCCGCGGTAGCCCCGTGACAGATACGCAGTATTTT.

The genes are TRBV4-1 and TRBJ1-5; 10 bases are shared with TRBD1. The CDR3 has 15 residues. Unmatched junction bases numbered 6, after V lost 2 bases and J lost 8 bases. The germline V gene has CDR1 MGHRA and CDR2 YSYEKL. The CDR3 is CASSQRGDRGEPQHF. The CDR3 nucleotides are TGCGCCAGCAGCCAAAGGGGGGACAGGGGTGAGCCCCAGCATTTT.

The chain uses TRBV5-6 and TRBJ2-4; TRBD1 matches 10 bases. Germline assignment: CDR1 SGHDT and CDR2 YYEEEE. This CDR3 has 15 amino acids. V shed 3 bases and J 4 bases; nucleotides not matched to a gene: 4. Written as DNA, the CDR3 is TGTGCCAGCAGCTCGGACAGGGGGTTAAAAAACATTCAGTACTTC. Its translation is CASSSDRGLKNIQYF.

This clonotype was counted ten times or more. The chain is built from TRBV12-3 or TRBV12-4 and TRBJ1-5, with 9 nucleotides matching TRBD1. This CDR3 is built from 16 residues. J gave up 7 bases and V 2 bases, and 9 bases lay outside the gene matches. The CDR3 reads CASSLPGQGRGQPQHF. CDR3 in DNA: TGTGCCAGCAGTTTACCGGGACAGGGCCGGGGCCAGCCCCAGCATTTT.

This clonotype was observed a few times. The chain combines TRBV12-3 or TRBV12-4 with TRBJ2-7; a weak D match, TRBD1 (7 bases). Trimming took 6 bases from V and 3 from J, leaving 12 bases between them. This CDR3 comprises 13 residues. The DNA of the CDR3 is TGTGCCAGCAGGGGGGGACAGAACTACGAGCAGTACTTC. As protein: CASRGGQNYEQYF.

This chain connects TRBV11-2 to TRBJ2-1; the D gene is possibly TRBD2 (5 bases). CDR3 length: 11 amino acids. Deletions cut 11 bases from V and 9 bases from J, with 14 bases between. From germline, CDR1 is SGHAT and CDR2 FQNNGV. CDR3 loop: CASDGVIEQFF. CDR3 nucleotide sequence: TGTGCCTCAGACGGGGTTATTGAGCAGTTCTTC.

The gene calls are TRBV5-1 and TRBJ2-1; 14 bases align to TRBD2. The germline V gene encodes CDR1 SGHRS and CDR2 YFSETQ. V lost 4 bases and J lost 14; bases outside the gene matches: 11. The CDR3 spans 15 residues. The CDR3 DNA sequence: TGCGCCAGCAGCCTGAGGACTAGCGGGGGGTCGAAAGAGTTCTTC. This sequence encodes CASSLRTSGGSKEFF.

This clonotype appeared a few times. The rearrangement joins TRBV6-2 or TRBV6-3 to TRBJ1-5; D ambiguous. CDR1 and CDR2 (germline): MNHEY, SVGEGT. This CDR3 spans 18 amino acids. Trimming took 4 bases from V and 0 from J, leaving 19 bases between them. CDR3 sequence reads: CASSLYFGVDFSNQPQHF. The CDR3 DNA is TGTGCCAGCAGTTTATACTTCGGGGTCGACTTTAGCAATCAGCCCCAGCATTTT.

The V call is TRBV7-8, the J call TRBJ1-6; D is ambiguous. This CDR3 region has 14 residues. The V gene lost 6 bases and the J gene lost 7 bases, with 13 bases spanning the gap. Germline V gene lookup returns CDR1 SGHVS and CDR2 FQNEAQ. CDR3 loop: CASSSTSWNSPLHF. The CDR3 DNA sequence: TGTGCCAGCAGTTCGACCTCGTGGAATTCACCCCTCCACTTT.

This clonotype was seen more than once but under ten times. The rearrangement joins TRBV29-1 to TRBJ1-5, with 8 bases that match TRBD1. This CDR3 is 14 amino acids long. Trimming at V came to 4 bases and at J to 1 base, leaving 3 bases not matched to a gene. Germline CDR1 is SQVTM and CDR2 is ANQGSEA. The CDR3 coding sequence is TGCAGCGTTGTGCAGGGGGCAAGCAATCAGCCCCAGCATTTT. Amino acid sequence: CSVVQGASNQPQHF.